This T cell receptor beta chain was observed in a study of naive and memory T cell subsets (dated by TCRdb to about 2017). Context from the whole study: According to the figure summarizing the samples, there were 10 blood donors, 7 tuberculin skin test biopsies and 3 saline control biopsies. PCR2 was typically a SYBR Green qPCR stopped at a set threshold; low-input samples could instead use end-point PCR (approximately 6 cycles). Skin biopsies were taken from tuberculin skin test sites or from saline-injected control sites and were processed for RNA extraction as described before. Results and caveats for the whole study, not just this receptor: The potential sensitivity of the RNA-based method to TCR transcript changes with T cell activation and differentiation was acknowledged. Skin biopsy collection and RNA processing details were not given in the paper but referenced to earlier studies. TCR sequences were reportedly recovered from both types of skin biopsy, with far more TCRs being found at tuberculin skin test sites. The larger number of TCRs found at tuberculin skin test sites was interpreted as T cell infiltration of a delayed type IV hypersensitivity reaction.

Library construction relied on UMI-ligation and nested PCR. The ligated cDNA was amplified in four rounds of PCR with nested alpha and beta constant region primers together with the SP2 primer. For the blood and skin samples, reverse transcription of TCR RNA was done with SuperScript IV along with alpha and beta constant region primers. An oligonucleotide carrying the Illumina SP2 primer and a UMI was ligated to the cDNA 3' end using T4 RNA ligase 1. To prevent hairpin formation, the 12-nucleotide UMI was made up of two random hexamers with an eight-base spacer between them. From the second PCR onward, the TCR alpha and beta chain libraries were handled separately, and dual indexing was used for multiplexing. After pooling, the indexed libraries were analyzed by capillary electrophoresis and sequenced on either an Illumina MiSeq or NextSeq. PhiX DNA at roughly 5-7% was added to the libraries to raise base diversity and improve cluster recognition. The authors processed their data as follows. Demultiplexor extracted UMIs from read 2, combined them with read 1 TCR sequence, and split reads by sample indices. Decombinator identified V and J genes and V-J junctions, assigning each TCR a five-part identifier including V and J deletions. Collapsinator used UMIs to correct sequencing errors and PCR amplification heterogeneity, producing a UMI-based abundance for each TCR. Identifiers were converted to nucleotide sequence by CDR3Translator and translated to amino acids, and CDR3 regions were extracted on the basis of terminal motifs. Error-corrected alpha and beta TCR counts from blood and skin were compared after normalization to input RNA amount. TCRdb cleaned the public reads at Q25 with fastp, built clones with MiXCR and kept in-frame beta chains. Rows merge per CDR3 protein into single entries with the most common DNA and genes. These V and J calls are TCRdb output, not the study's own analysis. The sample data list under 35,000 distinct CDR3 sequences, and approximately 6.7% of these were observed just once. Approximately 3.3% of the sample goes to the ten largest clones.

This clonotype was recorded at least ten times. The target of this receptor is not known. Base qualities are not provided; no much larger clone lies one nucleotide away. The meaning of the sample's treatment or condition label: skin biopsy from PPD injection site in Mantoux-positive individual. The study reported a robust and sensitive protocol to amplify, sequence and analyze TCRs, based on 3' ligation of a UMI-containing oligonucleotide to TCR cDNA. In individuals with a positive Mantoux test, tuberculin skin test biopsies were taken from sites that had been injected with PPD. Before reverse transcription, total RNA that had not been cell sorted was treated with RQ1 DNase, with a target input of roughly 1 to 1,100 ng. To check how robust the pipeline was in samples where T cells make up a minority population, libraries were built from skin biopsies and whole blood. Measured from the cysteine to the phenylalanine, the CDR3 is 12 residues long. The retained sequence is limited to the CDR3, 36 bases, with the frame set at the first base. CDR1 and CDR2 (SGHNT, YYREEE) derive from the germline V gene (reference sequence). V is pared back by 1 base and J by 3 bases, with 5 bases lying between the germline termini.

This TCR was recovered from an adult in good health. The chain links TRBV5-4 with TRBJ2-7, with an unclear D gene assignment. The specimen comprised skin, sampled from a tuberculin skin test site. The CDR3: CASSLIGYEQYF. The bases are TGTGCCAGCAGCTTGATAGGCTACGAGCAGTACTTC.